This is a list of T cell receptor beta chains from one sample in a study of T cell changes during pregnancy in multiple sclerosis. Sequencing used immunoSEQ multiplex PCR; TCRdb keeps in-frame clones, though not all of them. The repertoire holds about 38,000 clones, approximately 94% seen once, with around 0.42% in the top ten. The sequencing used CD4+ T cells from peripheral blood mononuclear cells, collected in the second trimester of pregnancy. The receptors were sampled from a female donor with multiple sclerosis, enrolled in a pregnancy study. The CDR3 runs from the conserved cysteine through the conserved F or W. The D gene is left open where the match is weak. Clone sizes are given selectively: once, few, many, or a class where the clone is expanded.

>TRBJ2-7|NA|TRBD2|TRBV5-1
CASSSGGSSYEQYF
TGCGCCAGCAGCTCGGGGGGGTCCTCCTACGAGCAGTACTTC
>TRBJ2-3|few|NA|TRBV7-2
CASSLDSSTDTQYF
TGTGCCAGCAGCTTAGACTCTAGCACAGATACGCAGTATTTT
>TRBJ2-5|NA|TRBD2|TRBV10-3
CAISEPPGLAGGETQYF
TGTGCCATCAGTGAGCCCCCCGGACTAGCGGGAGGGGAGACCCAGTACTTC
>TRBJ1-4|NA|NA|TRBV6-6
CASSHSRGSAGVILFF
TGTGCCAGCAGTCACTCCCGGGGGTCGGCCGGGGTGATACTGTTTTTT
>TRBJ2-7|NA|TRBD2|TRBV4-3
CASSQGVIAGTEQYF
TGCGCCAGCAGCCAAGGTGTGATAGCGGGGACCGAGCAGTACTTC
>TRBJ1-5|NA|NA|TRBV12-5
CASGLVAKYGTNQPQHF
TGTGCTAGTGGTTTGGTAGCTAAATACGGGACAAATCAGCCCCAGCATTTT
>TRBJ2-5|NA|TRBD1|TRBV7-7
CASSLHRGETQYF
TGTGCCAGCAGCTTACACAGGGGGGAGACCCAGTACTTC
>TRBJ2-1|NA|NA|TRBV6-5
CASSYSTGSSYNEQFF
TGTGCCAGCAGTTACTCGACGGGGAGCTCCTACAATGAGCAGTTCTTC
>TRBJ1-6|NA|TRBD1|TRBV19
CASSILGPGQGDAPLHF
TGTGCCAGTAGTATCTTGGGACCGGGACAGGGGGATGCACCCCTCCACTTT
>TRBJ2-3|NA|NA|TRBV4-1
CASSHYQGTDTQYF
TGCGCCAGCAGCCATTACCAGGGCACAGATACGCAGTATTTT
>TRBJ2-5|NA|NA|TRBV7-2
CASSLASFQETQYF
TGTGCCAGCAGCTTAGCGTCCTTCCAAGAGACCCAGTACTTC
>TRBJ1-4|NA|NA|TRBV5-1
CASKPTGNEKLFF
TGCGCCAGCAAGCCCACGGGTAATGAAAAACTGTTTTTT
>TRBJ2-1|NA|NA|TRBV5-1
CASSLSTQSYNEQFF
TGCGCCAGCAGCTTGAGTACACAATCCTACAATGAGCAGTTCTTC
>TRBJ1-2|NA|NA|TRBV7-6
CASSLQGPHGYTF
TGTGCCAGCAGCTTACAGGGGCCCCATGGCTACACCTTC
>TRBJ2-7|NA|TRBD1|TRBV6-1
CASSSGTGNGGQYF
TGTGCCAGCAGTTCCGGGACAGGGAACGGAGGGCAGTACTTC
>TRBJ2-2|NA|NA|TRBV6-5
CASSSRTFTGELFF
TGTGCCAGCAGTTCCCGGACTTTCACCGGGGAGCTGTTTTTT
>TRBJ2-7|NA|TRBD2|TRBV19
CASSLSRGSGSSYEQYF
TGTGCCAGTAGCCTAAGCCGCGGGAGCGGGAGCTCCTACGAGCAGTACTTC
>TRBJ2-1|NA|NA|TRBV9
CASSIYSIAAFGGSYNEQFF
TGTGCCAGCAGCATCTACTCCATAGCGGCCTTCGGGGGTTCCTACAATGAGCAGTTCTTC
>TRBJ2-2|NA|NA|TRBV18
CASSPNRGGELFF
TGTGCCAGCTCACCAAACCGGGGCGGGGAGCTGTTTTTT
>TRBJ2-3|NA|TRBD2|TRBV5-1
CASNLSGGRADTQYF
TGCGCCAGCAATCTCAGCGGGGGGAGGGCAGATACGCAGTATTTT
>TRBJ1-2|NA|TRBD1|TRBV19
CASTTDRGIDGYTF
TGTGCCAGTACCACCGACAGGGGTATTGATGGCTACACCTTC
>TRBJ2-7|NA|TRBD1|TRBV7-6
CASSLGRQGSSYEQYF
TGTGCCAGCAGCTTAGGCCGACAGGGGAGCTCCTACGAGCAGTACTTC
>TRBJ2-1|NA|TRBD2|TRBV10-3
CAISASSGNYEQFF
TGTGCCATCAGTGCGTCTAGCGGCAACTATGAGCAGTTCTTC
>TRBJ2-7|NA|TRBD1|TRBV6-1
CASSELNGGQPPYEQYF
TGTGCCAGCAGTGAGCTGAATGGGGGACAGCCTCCCTACGAGCAGTACTTC
>TRBJ2-3|NA|TRBD2|TRBV18
CASSPRLAGSTDTQYF
TGTGCCAGCTCACCAAGGCTAGCGGGTAGCACAGATACGCAGTATTTT
>TRBJ2-3|NA|TRBD2|TRBV4-3
CASSQGASGGGDTQYF
TGCGCCAGCAGCCAAGGAGCTAGCGGGGGGGGAGATACGCAGTATTTT
>TRBJ2-6|NA|NA|TRBV30
CAWRGASGVSGANVLTF
TGTGCCTGGAGGGGGGCTAGCGGTGTCTCTGGGGCCAACGTCCTGACTTTC
>TRBJ1-2|few|NA|TRBV7-2
CASSYLWGHPLGYTF
TGTGCCAGCAGCTACCTATGGGGACACCCACTTGGCTACACCTTC
>TRBJ1-2|NA|NA|TRBV18
CASSLVNRDNGYTF
TGTGCCAGCTCACTCGTCAACCGGGACAATGGCTACACCTTC
>TRBJ2-6|NA|NA|TRBV29-1
CSVAWRGSGANVLTF
TGCAGCGTTGCTTGGAGGGGCTCTGGGGCCAACGTCCTGACTTTC
>TRBJ2-1|NA|NA|TRBV6-1
CASSIESKTGKFF
TGTGCCAGCAGTATCGAATCGAAGACAGGAAAGTTCTTC
>TRBJ2-1|NA|TRBD2|TRBV19
CASSFRLAGTYNEQFF
TGTGCCAGTAGTTTCAGACTAGCGGGAACCTACAATGAGCAGTTCTTC
>TRBJ1-1|NA|NA|TRBV7-9
CASSREGMNTEAFF
TGTGCCAGCAGCCGGGAAGGGATGAACACTGAAGCTTTCTTT
>TRBJ1-1|NA|NA|TRBV30
CAWSKGGKTEAFF
TGTGCCTGGAGTAAGGGGGGGAAAACTGAAGCTTTCTTT
>TRBJ1-2|NA|TRBD1|TRBV19
CASSQPDRANYGYTF
TGTGCCAGTAGTCAGCCGGACAGGGCTAACTATGGCTACACCTTC
>TRBJ1-2|NA|NA|TRBV4-3
CASSQEGLSGIYGYTF
TGCGCCAGCAGCCAAGAGGGACTGTCTGGCATCTATGGCTACACCTTC
>TRBJ1-5|NA|NA|TRBV2
CASSEGGAGNQPQHF
TGTGCCAGCAGTGAGGGAGGGGCAGGCAATCAGCCCCAGCATTTT
>TRBJ1-2|NA|NA|TRBV5-1
CASSLNGDFPSF
TGCGCCAGCAGCTTGAATGGGGACTTTCCTTCCTTC
>TRBJ2-2|once|TRBD1|TRBV7-9
CASSLKGQGVKTGELFF
TGTGCCAGCAGCTTAAAAGGACAGGGGGTAAAAACCGGGGAGCTGTTTTTT
>TRBJ1-2|NA|NA|TRBV6-5
CASRGAERGGYTF
TGTGCCAGCAGGGGGGCAGAAAGGGGTGGCTACACCTTC
>TRBJ2-7|NA|NA|TRBV5-1
CASSLAPGQAYEQYF
TGCGCCAGCAGCTTGGCCCCGGGACAAGCCTACGAGCAGTACTTC
>TRBJ2-2|few|NA|TRBV29-1
CSVDLNTGELFF
TGCAGCGTTGATCTAAACACCGGGGAGCTGTTTTTT
>TRBJ2-7|NA|NA|TRBV2
CASSVKQHYEQYF
TGTGCCAGCAGCGTGAAACAGCACTACGAGCAGTACTTC
>TRBJ1-4|NA|TRBD1|TRBV18
CASSPDRGGGEKLFF
TGTGCCAGCTCACCCGACAGGGGGGGAGGTGAAAAACTGTTTTTT
>TRBJ1-1|NA|TRBD1|TRBV19
CASSGGQGRTEAFF
TGTGCCAGTAGTGGGGGACAGGGAAGAACTGAAGCTTTCTTT
>TRBJ1-3|NA|NA|TRBV10-1
CASSDAAGNTIYF
TGCGCCAGCAGCGACGCGGCGGGAAACACCATATATTTT
>TRBJ2-1|NA|TRBD2|TRBV7-2
CASSFSSGGYEQFF
TGTGCCAGCAGCTTTAGTAGCGGGGGGTATGAGCAGTTCTTC
>TRBJ2-7|NA|TRBD1|TRBV27
CASSFDRGGYEQYF
TGTGCCAGCAGTTTTGACAGGGGCGGGTACGAGCAGTACTTC
>TRBJ2-7|NA|TRBD1|TRBV18
CASSSLQGGQGRGEQYF
TGTGCCAGCTCATCACTCCAGGGGGGACAGGGAAGAGGCGAGCAGTACTTC
>TRBJ1-1|once|NA|TRBV18
CASSPGQPSPVNTEAFF
TGTGCCAGCTCACCAGGACAGCCCTCCCCAGTGAACACTGAAGCTTTCTTT
>TRBJ2-5|NA|TRBD1|TRBV5-1
CASSLGTGLETQYF
TGCGCCAGCAGCTTGGGGACAGGGTTGGAGACCCAGTACTTC
>TRBJ1-2|NA|NA|TRBV7-2
CASSLAIGAAYGYTF
TGTGCCAGCAGCTTAGCGATTGGGGCCGCCTATGGCTACACCTTC
>TRBJ2-5|NA|NA|TRBV9
CASSVGAQYQETQYF
TGTGCCAGCAGCGTAGGGGCACAGTACCAAGAGACCCAGTACTTC
>TRBJ2-7|NA|TRBD1|TRBV7-9
CASSLRTGGNEQYF
TGTGCCAGCAGCTTAAGAACAGGGGGCAACGAGCAGTACTTC